Shown below are 25 T cell receptor beta chains from a single sample sequenced in a study of T cell responses to AZD1222 COVID-19 vaccine. Using immunoSEQ multiplex PCR, the repertoire was profiled, and TCRdb retains in-frame clones only, with some absent. Of some 180,000 clones listed, approximately 94% are singletons. The sequencing here drew on peripheral blood, taken 28 days after the second AZD1222 dose. The receptor set was obtained from an adult who received the AZD1222 COVID-19 vaccine.

The chain combines TRBV28 with TRBJ1-2; TRBD1 is a possible D gene (6 bases). CDR1 and CDR2 (germline): MDHEN, SYDVKM. The CDR3 has 13 residues. The germline V and J ends were trimmed by 1 base and 8 bases, with 11 bases remaining between them. The CDR3 reads CASSLSQGRGYTF. The CDR3 DNA follows: TGTGCCAGCAGTTTATCCCAGGGGCGGGGCTACACCTTC.

The CDR3 spells CASRAEGGGNSPLHF. As DNA, the CDR3 is TGTGCCAGCAGGGCGGAAGGGGGAGGTAATTCACCCCTCCACTTT. This chain joins TRBV6-4 and TRBJ1-6; D is perhaps TRBD1 (6 bases). This CDR3 has 15 amino acids. V was shortened by 6 bases and J by 6 bases, with 15 bases between the two germline ends. Per germline, CDR1 MRHNA and CDR2 SNTAGT.

The CDR3 loop reads CATSDWDRGYGYTF. CDR3 bases: TGTGCCACCAGTGACTGGGACAGGGGGTATGGCTACACCTTC. The chain joins TRBV24-1 to TRBJ1-2; TRBD1 aligns across 11 bases. The CDR3 extends over 14 amino acids. CDR1 and CDR2 from the germline V gene are KGHDR and SFDVKD. V shed 4 bases and J 5 bases; nucleotides not matched to a gene: 2.

The chain is built from TRBV19 and TRBJ1-3; D is ambiguous. Germline values: CDR1 LNHDA, CDR2 SQIVND (reference sequence). CDR3 length: 16 residues. V was trimmed by 0 bases and J by 0 bases, leaving 9 bases between them. CDR3 in DNA: TGTGCCAGTAGTATAGATGAGTTTTTCTCTGGAAACACCATATATTTT. This sequence encodes CASSIDEFFSGNTIYF.

The V gene is TRBV19, the J gene TRBJ2-1, with 10 bases fitting TRBD1. Germline V gene lookup returns CDR1 LNHDA and CDR2 SQIVND (reference sequence). The V and J ends lost 5 bases and 5 bases, in that order; junction bases with no gene match: 3. The CDR3 covers 14 residues. CDR3 nucleotides: TGTGCCAGTAGTTTGGGGACAGGGGACAATGAGCAGTTCTTC. Its protein is CASSLGTGDNEQFF.

The chain employs TRBV7-6 and TRBJ1-2; weak D call: TRBD1 (5 bases). This CDR3 contains 13 residues. The V end was cut by 0 bases, the J end by 4 bases, with 6 bases between. CDR1 is SGHVS and CDR2 is FNYEAQ in the germline V gene. CDR3 DNA: TGTGCCAGCAGCTTAGCAACAGGCTATGGCTACACCTTC. This encodes CASSLATGYGYTF.

The chain has TRBV27 and TRBJ1-3; D not certain. The CDR3 loop spans 13 amino acids. V was pared by 5 bases and J by 2 bases, with 7 bases between. Germline CDR1 is MNHEY and CDR2 is SMNVEV (reference sequence). In DNA form, the CDR3 reads TGTGCCAGCAGTCCATCCGCTGGAAACACCATATATTTT. Its translation is CASSPSAGNTIYF.

The chain uses TRBV28 and TRBJ1-5, with TRBD1 matching over 9 bases. J lost 1 base, V lost 5 bases, and 6 bases had no gene match. The CDR3 totals 16 residues. Germline V lookup: CDR1 MDHEN, CDR2 SYDVKM. The chain's CDR3 is CASSGAGQGSNQPQHF. CDR3 bases: TGTGCCAGCAGTGGCGCGGGACAGGGAAGCAATCAGCCCCAGCATTTT.

J is TRBJ1-4 and V is TRBV7-9, with a possible D match to TRBD1 (6 bases). The ends were cut back, 5 bases at V and 8 bases at J, with 9 bases in the middle. This CDR3 region has 12 residues. Germline assignment: CDR1 SEHNR and CDR2 FQNEAQ (reference sequence). CDR3 loop: CASSPRGEKLFF. CDR3 nucleotides: TGTGCCAGCAGCCCAAGGGGGGAAAAACTGTTTTTT.

The chain couples TRBV30 to TRBJ1-5, with TRBD1 matching 8 bases. Trimming cost V 2 bases and J 2 bases; bases outside gene matches: 11. The V gene's germline CDR1 is GTSNPN and CDR2 SVGIG (reference sequence). This CDR3 contains 17 residues. In DNA form, the CDR3 reads TGTGCCTGGAGTCCAAAGGACAGGGTTGTAGGCAATCAGCCCCAGCATTTT. It specifies CAWSPKDRVVGNQPQHF.

V gene TRBV19 combines with J gene TRBJ2-2; D is unclear. V lost 7 bases, J lost 1 base, and 7 bases lay in between. CDR3 length: 13 amino acids. Germline CDR1 is LNHDA and CDR2 is SQIVND (reference sequence). CDR3 region: CASKAGNTGELFF. In nucleotides, the CDR3 is TGTGCCAGTAAGGCAGGGAACACCGGGGAGCTGTTTTTT.

V is TRBV5-1 and J is TRBJ2-3; a weak D match, TRBD2 (5 bases). The germline V and J ends were trimmed by 2 bases and 1 base, with 11 bases remaining between them. Germline CDR1 and CDR2: SGHRS and YFSETQ. This CDR3 contains 15 residues. The CDR3 sequence is CASSFSSLRTDTQYF. The CDR3 region has the DNA TGCGCCAGCAGCTTTTCTAGCTTACGCACAGATACGCAGTATTTT.

This sequence joins TRBV12-2 and TRBJ1-4; no DNA check was done on the table's D call, TRBD1. TRBV12-2 is a recognized pseudogene. The CDR3 consists of 16 residues. CDR3 sequence (DNA): TGTGCAAGTCGCTTAGTCGCAGGGCACTCAGTTGAAAAACTGTTTTTT. Protein sequence: CASRLVAGHSVEKLFF.

Only one count was recorded for this clone. This chain joins TRBV19 and TRBJ1-1; D remains unclear. The V and J ends lost 3 bases and 4 bases respectively, with 9 bases between them. CDR3 length: 13 amino acids. The germline V gene encodes CDR1 LNHDA and CDR2 SQIVND (reference sequence). CDR3 loop: CASSISSVTEAFF. Written as DNA, the CDR3 is TGTGCCAGTAGTATCAGTTCGGTCACTGAAGCTTTCTTT.

The J gene is TRBJ1-1, the V gene TRBV4-3; 7 nucleotides line up with TRBD1. With 3 bases clipped from V and 5 bases from J, the junction kept 9 bases outside the gene matches. Germline assignment: CDR1 LGHNA and CDR2 YSLEER. The CDR3 has 15 residues. DNA of the CDR3: TGCGCCAGCAGCCATCTTAACAGGGGAAGAACTGAAGCTTTCTTT. Translation: CASSHLNRGRTEAFF.

The chain combines TRBV19 with TRBJ1-2; D unresolved. The germline V and J ends were trimmed by 2 bases and 4 bases, with 8 bases remaining between them. CDR3 size: 13 residues. CDR1 and CDR2 (germline): LNHDA, SQIVND (reference sequence). CDR3 amino acids: CASSISRSYGYTF. The CDR3 DNA reads as TGTGCCAGTAGTATATCCAGGAGCTATGGCTACACCTTC.

The V and J genes are TRBV7-8 and TRBJ1-4; 8 bases line up with TRBD1. The germline CDR1 and CDR2 sequences are SGHVS and FQNEAQ. Unmatched junction bases numbered 9, after V lost 4 bases and J lost 8 bases. The CDR3 spans 15 residues. CDR3 nucleotides: TGTGCCAGCAGCTCCGCCGGGACAGGTGGGGAAAAACTGTTTTTT. It translates to CASSSAGTGGEKLFF.

The V and J genes are TRBV7-3 and TRBJ2-2; no clear D gene. Germline V gene lookup returns CDR1 SGHTA and CDR2 FQGTGA. V lost 5 bases and J lost 5, with 3 bases in between. This CDR3 has 11 amino acids. The CDR3 bases are TGTGCCAGCAGCGGAACCGGGGAGCTGTTTTTT. Residues: CASSGTGELFF. Complete variable domain (other parts from reference TRBV7-3 and TRBJ2-2): GAGVSQTPSNKVTEKGKYVELRCDPISGHTALYWYRQSLGQGPEFLIYFQGTGAADDSGLPNDRFFAVRPEGSVSTLKIQRTERGDSAVYLCASSGTGELFFGEGSRLTVL.

The CDR3, as DNA: TGTGCCAGTAGAAACAGGGGAATCCAAGATACGCAGTATTTT. Translation gives CASRNRGIQDTQYF. The chain recombines TRBV19 with TRBJ2-3, with 7 bases fitting TRBD1. CDR3 length: 14 residues. J was trimmed by 5 bases and V by 6 bases; bases with no gene match: 8. Germline CDR1 is LNHDA and CDR2 is SQIVND (reference sequence).

The V call is TRBV4-2, the J call TRBJ1-6; D call uncertain. Deletions cut 1 base from V and 7 bases from J, with 8 bases between. From germline, CDR1 is LGHNA and CDR2 YNFKEQ. The CDR3 has 14 residues. CDR3 nucleotides: TGTGCCAGCAGCCAAGTTATGAAGAATTCACCCCTCCACTTT. It codes for CASSQVMKNSPLHF.

The CDR3 spells CASSVVGAYNEQFF. As DNA, the CDR3 is TGTGCCAGCTCCGTAGTGGGGGCCTACAATGAGCAGTTCTTC. V usage is TRBV27 and J usage is TRBJ2-1, with D possibly called TRBD1 or TRBD2 (5 bases each). Trimming left V 8 bases short and J 2 bases short, with 13 bases between. Germline V gene lookup returns CDR1 MNHEY and CDR2 SMNVEV (reference sequence). The CDR3 length is 14 residues.

The chain recombines TRBV27 with TRBJ1-5; 10 bases are a match to TRBD1. Trimming took 5 bases from V and 5 from J; bases not matched to a gene: 15. This CDR3 is 18 amino acids long. Germline V gene sequence: CDR1 MNHEY, CDR2 SMNVEV (reference sequence). CDR3 residues: CASSHTAGQGTRYQPQHF. CDR3 sequence (DNA): TGTGCCAGCAGTCACACCGCGGGACAGGGGACCCGTTATCAGCCCCAGCATTTT.

The J gene is TRBJ2-1, the V gene TRBV4-3; D remains unclear. The CDR3 spans 15 residues. The ends were cut back, 0 bases at V and 6 bases at J, with 12 bases in the middle. In germline, CDR1 is LGHNA, CDR2 YSLEER. For the CDR3, the DNA is TGCGCCAGCAGCCAAGATTACGGCAGGAGCAATGAGCAGTTCTTC. Its translation is CASSQDYGRSNEQFF.

Written as DNA, the CDR3 is TGTGCCAGCAGTTACGATAGCAGCACCGGGGAGCTGTTTTTT. This encodes CASSYDSSTGELFF. The gene calls are TRBV6-2 or TRBV6-3 and TRBJ2-2; D call uncertain. This CDR3 has 14 amino acids. Trimming removed 2 bases from V and 4 bases from J, with 8 bases in between. Germline assignment: CDR1 MNHEY and CDR2 SVGEGT.

This chain links TRBV5-5 with TRBJ1-5, with D tentatively TRBD1 (5 bases). The CDR3 length is 16 residues. The germline CDR1 and CDR2 sequences are SGHKS and YYEKEE (reference sequence). The ends were cut back, 0 bases at V and 7 bases at J, with 17 bases in the middle. The CDR3 DNA reads as TGTGCCAGCAGCTTGGCTGCAGGGTTGGAGTGGCAGCCCCAGCATTTT. Its translation: CASSLAAGLEWQPQHF.